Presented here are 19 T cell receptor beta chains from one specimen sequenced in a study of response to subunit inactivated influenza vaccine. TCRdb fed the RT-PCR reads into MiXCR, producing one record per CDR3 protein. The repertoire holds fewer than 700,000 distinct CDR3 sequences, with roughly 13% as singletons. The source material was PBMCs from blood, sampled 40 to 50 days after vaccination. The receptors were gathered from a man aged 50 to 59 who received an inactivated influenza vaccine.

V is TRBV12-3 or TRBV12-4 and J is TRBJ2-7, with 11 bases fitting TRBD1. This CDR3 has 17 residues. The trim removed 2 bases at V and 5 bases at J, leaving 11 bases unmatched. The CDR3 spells CASSLQGTGGFLHEQYF. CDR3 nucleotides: TGTGCCAGCAGTTTACAAGGGACAGGGGGTTTCCTCCACGAGCAGTACTTC.

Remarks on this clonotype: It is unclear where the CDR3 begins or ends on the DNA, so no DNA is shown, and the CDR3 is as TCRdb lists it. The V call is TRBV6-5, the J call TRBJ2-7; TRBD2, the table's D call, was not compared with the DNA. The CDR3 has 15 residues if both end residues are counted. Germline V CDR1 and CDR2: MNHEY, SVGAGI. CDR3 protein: CASSTSGLATRPQYF.

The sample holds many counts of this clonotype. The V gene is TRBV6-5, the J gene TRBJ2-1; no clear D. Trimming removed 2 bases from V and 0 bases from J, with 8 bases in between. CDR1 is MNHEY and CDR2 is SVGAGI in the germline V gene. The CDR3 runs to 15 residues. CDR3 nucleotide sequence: TGTGCCAGCAGTTACGTGGCGAACTCCTACAATGAGCAGTTCTTC. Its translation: CASSYVANSYNEQFF.

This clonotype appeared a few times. This chain's CDR3 is CSAPTGQGASEQYF. The CDR3 DNA reads as TGCAGTGCTCCTACAGGACAGGGGGCCTCCGAGCAGTACTTC. This chain uses TRBV20-1 with TRBJ2-7, with TRBD1 matching 11 bases. This CDR3 has 14 amino acids. Trimming at V came to 5 bases and at J to 6 bases, leaving 9 bases not matched to a gene. CDR1 is DFQATT, CDR2 SNEGSKA, per germline (reference sequence).

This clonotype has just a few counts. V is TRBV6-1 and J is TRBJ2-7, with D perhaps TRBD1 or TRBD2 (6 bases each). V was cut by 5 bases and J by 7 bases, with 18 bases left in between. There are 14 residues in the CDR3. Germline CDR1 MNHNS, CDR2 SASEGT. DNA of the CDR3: TGTGCCAGCAGTCCCTTCGGGGGCATATGGGAGCAGTACTTC. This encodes CASSPFGGIWEQYF.

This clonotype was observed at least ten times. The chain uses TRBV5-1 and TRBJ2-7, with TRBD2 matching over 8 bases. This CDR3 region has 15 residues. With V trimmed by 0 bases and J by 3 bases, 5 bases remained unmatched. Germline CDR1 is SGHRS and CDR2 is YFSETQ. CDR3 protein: CASSLGLAGNYEQYF. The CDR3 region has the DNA TGCGCCAGCAGCTTGGGATTAGCGGGAAACTACGAGCAGTACTTC. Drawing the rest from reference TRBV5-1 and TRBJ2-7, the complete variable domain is KAGVTQTPRYLIKTRGQQVTLSCSPISGHRSVSWYQQTPGQGLQFLFEYFSETQRNKGNFPGRFSGRQFSNSRSEMNVSTLELGDSALYLCASSLGLAGNYEQYFGPGTRLTVT.

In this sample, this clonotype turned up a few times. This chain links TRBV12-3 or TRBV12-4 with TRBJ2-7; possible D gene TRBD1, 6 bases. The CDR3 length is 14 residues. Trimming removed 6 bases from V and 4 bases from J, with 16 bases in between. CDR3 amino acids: CASRRDTMGYEQYF. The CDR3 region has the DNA TGTGCCAGCAGGAGGGACACCATGGGGTACGAGCAGTACTTC.

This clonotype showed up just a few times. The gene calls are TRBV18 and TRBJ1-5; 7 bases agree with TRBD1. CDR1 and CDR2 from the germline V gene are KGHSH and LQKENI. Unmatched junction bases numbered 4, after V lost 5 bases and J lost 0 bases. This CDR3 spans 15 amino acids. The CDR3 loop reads CASSAGTDSNQPQHF. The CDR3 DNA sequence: TGTGCCAGCTCAGCCGGGACAGATAGCAATCAGCCCCAGCATTTT. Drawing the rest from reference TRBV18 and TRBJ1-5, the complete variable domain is NAGVMQNPRHLVRRRGQEARLRCSPMKGHSHVYWYRQLPEEGLKFMVYLQKENIIDESGMPKERFSAEFPKEGPSILRIQQVVRGDSAAYFCASSAGTDSNQPQHFGDGTRLSIL.

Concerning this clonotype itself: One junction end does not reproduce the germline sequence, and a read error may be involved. CDR3 sequence: CASSLNPGTSNAGELFF. The CDR3 nucleotides read TGCGCCAGCAGCTTGAATCCCGGGACATCGAACGCCGGGGAGCTGTTTTTT. The chain uses TRBV5-1 and TRBJ2-2; D possibly corresponds to TRBD1 (6 bases). The CDR3 sequence is 17 residues long. The germline gives CDR1 SGHRS, CDR2 YFSETQ.

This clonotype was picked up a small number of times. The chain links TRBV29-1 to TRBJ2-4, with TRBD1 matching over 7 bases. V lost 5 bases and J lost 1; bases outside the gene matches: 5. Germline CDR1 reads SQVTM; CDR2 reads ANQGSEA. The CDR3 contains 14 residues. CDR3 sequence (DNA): TGCAGCGTTTCACAGGGGTGGGCCAAAAACATTCAGTACTTC. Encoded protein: CSVSQGWAKNIQYF.

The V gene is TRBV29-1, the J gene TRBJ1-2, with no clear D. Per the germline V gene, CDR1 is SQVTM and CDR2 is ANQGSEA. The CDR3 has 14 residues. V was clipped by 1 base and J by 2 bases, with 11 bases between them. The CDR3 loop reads CSVEGPIGNYGYTF. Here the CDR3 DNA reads TGCAGCGTTGAAGGCCCGATCGGGAACTATGGCTACACCTTC.

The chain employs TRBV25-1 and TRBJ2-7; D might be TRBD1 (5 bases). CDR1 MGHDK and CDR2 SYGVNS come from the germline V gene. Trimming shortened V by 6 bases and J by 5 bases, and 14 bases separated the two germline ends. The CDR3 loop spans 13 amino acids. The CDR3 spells CASRSSRAHEQYF. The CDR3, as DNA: TGTGCCAGCAGATCGAGCAGGGCGCACGAGCAGTACTTC.

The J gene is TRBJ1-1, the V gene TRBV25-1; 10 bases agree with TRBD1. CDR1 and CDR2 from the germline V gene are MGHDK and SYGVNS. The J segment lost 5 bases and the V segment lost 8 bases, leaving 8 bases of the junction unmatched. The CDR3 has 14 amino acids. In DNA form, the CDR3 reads TGTGCCAGCGGACAGGGGGGTATCAGGACTGAAGCTTTCTTT. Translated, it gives CASGQGGIRTEAFF.

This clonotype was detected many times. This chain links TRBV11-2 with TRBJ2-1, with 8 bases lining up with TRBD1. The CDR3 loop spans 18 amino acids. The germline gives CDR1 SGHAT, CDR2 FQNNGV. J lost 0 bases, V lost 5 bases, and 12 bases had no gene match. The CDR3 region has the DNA TGTGCCAGCAGCGCGGGAAACAGGGGGTGGAGCTCCTACAATGAGCAGTTCTTC. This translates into CASSAGNRGWSSYNEQFF.

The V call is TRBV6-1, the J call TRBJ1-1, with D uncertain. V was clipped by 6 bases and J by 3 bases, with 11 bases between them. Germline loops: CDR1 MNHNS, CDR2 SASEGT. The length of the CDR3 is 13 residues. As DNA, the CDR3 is TGTGCCAGCAGCAGATCTAGGGACACTGAAGCTTTCTTT. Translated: CASSRSRDTEAFF.

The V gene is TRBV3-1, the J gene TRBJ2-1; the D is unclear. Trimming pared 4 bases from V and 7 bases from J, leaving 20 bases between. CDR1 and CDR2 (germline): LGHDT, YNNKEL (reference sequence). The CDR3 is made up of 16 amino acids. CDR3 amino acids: CASSRNLITQKNEQFF. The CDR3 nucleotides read TGTGCCAGCAGCCGGAACCTGATAACACAGAAAAATGAGCAGTTCTTC.

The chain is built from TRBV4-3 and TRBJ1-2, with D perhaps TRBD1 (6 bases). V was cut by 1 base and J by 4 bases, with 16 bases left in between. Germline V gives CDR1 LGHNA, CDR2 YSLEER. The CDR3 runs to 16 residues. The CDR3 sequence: CASSQGGAGKSYGYTF. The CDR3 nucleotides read TGCGCCAGCAGCCAAGGGGGGGCAGGAAAAAGCTATGGCTACACCTTC.

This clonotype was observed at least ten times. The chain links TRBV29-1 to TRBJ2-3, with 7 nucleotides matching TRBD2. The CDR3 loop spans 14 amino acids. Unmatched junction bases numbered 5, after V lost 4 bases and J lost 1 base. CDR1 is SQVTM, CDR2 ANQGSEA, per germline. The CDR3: CSVVRTSGTDTQYF. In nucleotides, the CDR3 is TGCAGCGTTGTCCGCACTAGCGGCACAGATACGCAGTATTTT.

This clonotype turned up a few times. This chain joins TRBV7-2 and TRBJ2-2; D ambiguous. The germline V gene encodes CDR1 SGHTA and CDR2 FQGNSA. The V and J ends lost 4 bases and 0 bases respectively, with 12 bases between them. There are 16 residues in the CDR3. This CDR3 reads CASSSRSGPNTGELFF. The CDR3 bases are TGTGCCAGCAGCTCAAGGTCCGGGCCGAACACCGGGGAGCTGTTTTTT.